The 5 T cell receptor beta chains below come from one sample, sequenced in a study of CD8 T cells in ankylosing spondylitis. MiXCR was run by TCRdb on the 5' RACE reads, yielding one entry per CDR3 protein. The profile shows some 150,000 distinct CDR3 sequences, around two fifths of them singletons. The sequencing sample was made of synovial fluid, either unsorted or a sorted T cell fraction (not recorded which). These receptors all come from a male donor with ankylosing spondylitis.

The J gene is TRBJ1-6, the V gene TRBV27; D call uncertain. The germline CDR1 and CDR2 sequences are MNHEY and SMNVEV (reference sequence). The CDR3 extends over 13 amino acids. Trimming removed 3 bases from V and 10 bases from J, with 10 bases in between. CDR3 region: CASSFLRGSPLHF. CDR3 coding DNA: TGTGCCAGCAGTTTCCTACGGGGATCACCCCTCCACTTT.

This clonotype was seen a few times. As DNA, the CDR3 is TGTGCCAGCAGTCAGGACAGGGGGATTAACATTCAGTACTTC. It translates to CASSQDRGINIQYF. The chain employs TRBV28 and TRBJ2-4, with 10 bases matching TRBD1. Per germline, CDR1 MDHEN and CDR2 SYDVKM. V gave up 5 bases and J gave up 7 bases; unmatched junction bases: 5. This CDR3 is built from 14 residues.

The chain uses TRBV12-5 and TRBJ2-2; no definite D call. This CDR3 comprises 15 residues. The germline CDR1 and CDR2 sequences are LGHNT and FRNRAP. V was cut by 2 bases and J by 4 bases, with 11 bases left in between. This chain's CDR3 is CASGLSVYFTGELFF. CDR3 DNA sequence: TGTGCTAGTGGTTTGAGCGTGTATTTCACCGGGGAGCTGTTTTTT.

V and J are TRBV10-3 and TRBJ2-7, with a tentative D call TRBD2 (5 bases). The CDR3 runs to 14 residues. Per germline, CDR1 ENHRY and CDR2 SYGVKD. Trimming removed 0 bases at V and 6 bases at J, with 12 bases between. CDR3 amino acids: CAISESTRLAEQYF. CDR3 in DNA: TGTGCCATCAGTGAGTCGACTCGGCTAGCCGAGCAGTACTTC.

The chain joins TRBV20-1 to TRBJ2-7; 9 bases are shared with TRBD2. There are 14 residues in the CDR3. Germline V lookup: CDR1 DFQATT, CDR2 SNEGSKA (reference sequence). J lost 4 bases, V lost 0 bases, and 4 bases had no gene match. DNA of the CDR3: TGCAGTGCTAGAGACTGGACTAGCGTTTACGAGCAGTACTTC. Residues: CSARDWTSVYEQYF.